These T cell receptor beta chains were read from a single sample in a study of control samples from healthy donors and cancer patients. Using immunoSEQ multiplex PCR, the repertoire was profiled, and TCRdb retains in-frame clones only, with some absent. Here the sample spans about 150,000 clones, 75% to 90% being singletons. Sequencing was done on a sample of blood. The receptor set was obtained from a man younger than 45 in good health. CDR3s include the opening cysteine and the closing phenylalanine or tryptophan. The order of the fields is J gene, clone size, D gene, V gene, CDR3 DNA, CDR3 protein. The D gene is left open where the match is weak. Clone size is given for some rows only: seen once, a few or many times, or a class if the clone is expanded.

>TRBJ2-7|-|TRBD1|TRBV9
TGTGCCAGCAGCGTAGCCGGGACAGGGTCAATTTACGAGCAGTACTTC
CASSVAGTGSIYEQYF
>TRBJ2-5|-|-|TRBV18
TGTGCCAGCTCACCACGACCCGGGACTGAAAAAGAGACCCAGTACTTC
CASSPRPGTEKETQYF
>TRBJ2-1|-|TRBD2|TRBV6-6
TGTGCCAGCACTACTAGCGGCCTCTACAATGAGCAGTTCTTC
CASTTSGLYNEQFF
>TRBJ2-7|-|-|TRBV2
TGTGCCAGCAGGGGACAAGATAGCGAGCAGTACTTC
CASRGQDSEQYF
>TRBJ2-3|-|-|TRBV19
TGTGCCAGTAGTATGGAAGGTGGCACAGATACGCAGTATTTT
CASSMEGGTDTQYF
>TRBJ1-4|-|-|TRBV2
TGTGCCAGCAGCCTCGGACCGCTCTCCACCACGGGCGAAAAACTGTTTTTT
CASSLGPLSTTGEKLFF
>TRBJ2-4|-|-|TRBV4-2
TGTGCCAGCAGCCAAGATCAGGAAGTTTGGGGAGTCAAAAACATTCAGTACTTC
CASSQDQEVWGVKNIQYF
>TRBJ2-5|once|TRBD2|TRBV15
TGTGCCACCAGCAGAGATCCTAGGACTAGAGAGACCCAGTACTTC
CATSRDPRTRETQYF
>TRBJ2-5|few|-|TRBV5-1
TGCGCCAGCAGCTTGAGTAACTTAAAAGAGACCCAGTACTTC
CASSLSNLKETQYF
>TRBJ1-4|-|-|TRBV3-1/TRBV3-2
TGTGCCAGCAGCCATTGGTTAGGAGGGTGTAGTGGGGGTGAAAAACTGTTTTTT
CASSHWLGGCSGGEKLFF
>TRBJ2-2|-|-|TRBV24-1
TGTGCCACCAGTGATTCGAAAGGAGATTTGTTCTCCGGGGAGCTGTTTTTT
CATSDSKGDLFSGELFF
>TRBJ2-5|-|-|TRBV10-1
TGCGCCAGCAGGGCCCCATTTATAGGCCAGTACTTC
CASRAPFIGQYF
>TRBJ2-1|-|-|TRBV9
TGTGCCAGCAGCGAGGGACTTATGAATGAGCAGTTCTTC
CASSEGLMNEQFF
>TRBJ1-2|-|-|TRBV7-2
TGTGCCAGCAGCTTAGGTTTGGGGAGAGACTATGGCTACACCTTC
CASSLGLGRDYGYTF
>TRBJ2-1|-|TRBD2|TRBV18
TGTGCCAGCTCACGAGAAGCGGGGATTGAGCAGTTCTTC
CASSREAGIEQFF
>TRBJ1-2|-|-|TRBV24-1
TGTGCCACCAGTGATCAGCGAAGGGATGGCTACACCTTC
CATSDQRRDGYTF
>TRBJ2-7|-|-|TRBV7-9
TGTGCCAGCAGCCAGGGCGTATCCTACGAGCAGTACTTC
CASSQGVSYEQYF
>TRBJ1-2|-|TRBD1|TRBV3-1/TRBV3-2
TGTGCCAGCAGCCCTAGGTCAGGGGGCGGCTACACCTTC
CASSPRSGGGYTF
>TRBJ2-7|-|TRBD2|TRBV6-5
TGTGCCAGCGATGCAGCGGGGGGCTCCTACGAGCAGTACTTC
CASDAAGGSYEQYF
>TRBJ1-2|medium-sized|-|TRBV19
TGTGCCAGTGCTATGGGCTATGGCTACACCTTC
CASAMGYGYTF
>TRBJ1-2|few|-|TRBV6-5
TGTGCCAGCAGTTACTCGAGGTACACGAACTATGGCTACACCTTC
CASSYSRYTNYGYTF
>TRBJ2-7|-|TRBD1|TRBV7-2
TGTGCCAGCACCCAGGGACAGGGGCTCCTCTACGAGCAGTACTTC
CASTQGQGLLYEQYF
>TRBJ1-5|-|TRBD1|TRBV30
TGTGCCTGGAGTGTCGGACAGGGGGCGGGTCAGCCCCAGCATTTT
CAWSVGQGAGQPQHF
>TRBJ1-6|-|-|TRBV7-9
TGTGCCAGCAGCTTAGACATCCTGGGTGAGGGGAATTCACCCCTCCACTTT
CASSLDILGEGNSPLHF
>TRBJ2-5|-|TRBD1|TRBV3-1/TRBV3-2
TGTGCCAGCAGCCAAGGGACAGGGCTGAGAGAGACCCAGTACTTC
CASSQGTGLRETQYF
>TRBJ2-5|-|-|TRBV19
TGTGCCAGTAGTCCGGGCCCTAAGGAGACCCAGTACTTC
CASSPGPKETQYF
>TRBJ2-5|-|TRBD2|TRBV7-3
TGTGCCAGCAGCCCCGGGGGGGCCTTGGAGACCCAGTACTTC
CASSPGGALETQYF
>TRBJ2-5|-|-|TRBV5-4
TGTGCCAGCAGCTTGGAGGGTCCCCAAGAGACCCAGTACTTC
CASSLEGPQETQYF
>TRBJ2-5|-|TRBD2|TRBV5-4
TGTGCCAGCAGCAAAAGGACTAGCGGGAGTGGGGAGACCCAGTACTTC
CASSKRTSGSGETQYF
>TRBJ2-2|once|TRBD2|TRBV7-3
TGTGCCAGCAGCTCTTTAGCGGGATCCGGGGAGCTGTTTTTT
CASSSLAGSGELFF
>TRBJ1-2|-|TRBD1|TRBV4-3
TGCGCCAGCAGCCAAGCCGGGACAGTAGGCTATGGCTACACCTTC
CASSQAGTVGYGYTF
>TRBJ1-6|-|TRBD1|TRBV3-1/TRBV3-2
TGTGCCAGCAGCCGAGGACAGGGAGGTAATTCACCCCTCCACTTT
CASSRGQGGNSPLHF
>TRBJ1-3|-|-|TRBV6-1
TGTGCCAGCAGTGAAGCTGGTCACACCATATATTTT
CASSEAGHTIYF
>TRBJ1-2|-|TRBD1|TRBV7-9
TGTGCCAGCAGCATCGGGACAGTCTATGGCTACACCTTC
CASSIGTVYGYTF
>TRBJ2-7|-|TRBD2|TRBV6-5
TGTGCCAGCAGTTATGCCGGGACTACCTCCTACGAGCAGTACTTC
CASSYAGTTSYEQYF
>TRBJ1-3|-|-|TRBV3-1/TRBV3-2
TGTGCCAGCAGCCAAGTACGTGACTATGGAAACACCATATATTTT
CASSQVRDYGNTIYF
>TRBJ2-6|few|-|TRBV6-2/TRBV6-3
TGTGCCAGCAGTCCCGACTCTGGGGCCAACGTCCTGACTTTC
CASSPDSGANVLTF
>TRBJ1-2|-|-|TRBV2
TGTGCCAGCAGGGACCAAATGGGGTATGGCTACACCTTC
CASRDQMGYGYTF
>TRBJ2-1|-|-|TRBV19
TGTGCCACCTACGGGAGTGTAAATGAGCAGTTCTTC
CATYGSVNEQFF
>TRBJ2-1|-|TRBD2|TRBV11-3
TGTGCCAGCGGGGAGGGGAACAATGAGCAGTTCTTC
CASGEGNNEQFF
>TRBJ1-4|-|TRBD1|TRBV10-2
TGCGCCAGCAGTGAGCCCGGGACAGTTAATGAAAAACTGTTTTTT
CASSEPGTVNEKLFF
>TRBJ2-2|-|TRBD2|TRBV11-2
TGTGCCAGCAGCTTAGTAGCGGGAGGGGGCACCGGGGAGCTGTTTTTT
CASSLVAGGGTGELFF
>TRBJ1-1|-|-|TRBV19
TGTGCCAGTAGTTTCAGCTCCATGGGGGCCACTGAAGCTTTCTTT
CASSFSSMGATEAFF
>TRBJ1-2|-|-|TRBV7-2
TGTGCCAGCAGCTTAGATTTGCAGGGACGCTATGGCTACACCTTC
CASSLDLQGRYGYTF
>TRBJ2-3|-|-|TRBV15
TGTGCCACCAGCAGAGATGAGGATACGCAGTATTTT
CATSRDEDTQYF